This is a list of T cell receptor beta chains from one sample in a study of blood T cell repertoires in COVID-19. Profiling relied on immunoSEQ multiplex PCR, and the TCRdb table lists in-frame clones only, not all of them. The table has fewer than 300,000 clones, approximately 90% seen once. Specimen: peripheral blood. Receptors originate from a man aged 25 to 40 with acute or convalescent COVID-19. Each CDR3 is given with its conserved first and last residue. The D gene is left open where the match is weak. A clone size is listed for some rows: how often the clone was seen (once, few, many), or a class if it is expanded.

j_call: TRBJ1-1; d_call: TRBD1; v_call: TRBV28; clone_size: NA; cdr3_length: 16; cdr3_aa: CASSLGTGILGTEAFF; cdr3_nt: TGTGCCAGCAGTCTAGGGACAGGGATCTTGGGGACTGAAGCTTTCTTT
j_call: TRBJ2-7; d_call: TRBD1; v_call: TRBV5-5; clone_size: once; cdr3_length: 14; cdr3_aa: CASSLWDRTYEQYF; cdr3_nt: TGTGCCAGCAGCTTGTGGGACAGGACTTACGAGCAGTACTTC
j_call: TRBJ2-1; d_call: TRBD1; v_call: TRBV4-1; clone_size: NA; cdr3_length: 15; cdr3_aa: CASSRGDRGLNEQFF; cdr3_nt: TGCGCCAGCAGCAGGGGGGACAGGGGGCTGAATGAGCAGTTCTTC
j_call: TRBJ1-5; d_call: TRBD1; v_call: TRBV28; clone_size: NA; cdr3_length: 16; cdr3_aa: CASSLSVGGWGQPQHF; cdr3_nt: TGTGCCAGCAGTCTATCTGTAGGGGGCTGGGGTCAGCCCCAGCATTTT
j_call: TRBJ1-5; d_call: NA; v_call: TRBV19; clone_size: NA; cdr3_length: 13; cdr3_aa: CASSLQGPQPQHF; cdr3_nt: TGTGCCAGTAGCCTACAGGGCCCTCAGCCCCAGCATTTT
j_call: TRBJ1-2; d_call: NA; v_call: TRBV9; clone_size: NA; cdr3_length: 12; cdr3_aa: CASSGGDYGYTF; cdr3_nt: TGTGCCAGCAGCGGCGGGGACTATGGCTACACCTTC
j_call: TRBJ1-2; d_call: NA; v_call: TRBV5-6; clone_size: NA; cdr3_length: 14; cdr3_aa: CASSSITGVYGYTF; cdr3_nt: TGTGCCAGCAGCTCCATCACAGGAGTCTATGGCTACACCTTC
j_call: TRBJ1-1; d_call: NA; v_call: TRBV5-4; clone_size: NA; cdr3_length: 15; cdr3_aa: CASSSAGAWGTEAFF; cdr3_nt: TGTGCCAGCAGCTCCGCAGGGGCATGGGGCACTGAAGCTTTCTTT
j_call: TRBJ1-5; d_call: NA; v_call: TRBV9; clone_size: NA; cdr3_length: 14; cdr3_aa: CASNRDGGNQPQHF; cdr3_nt: TGTGCCAGCAACCGAGATGGAGGCAATCAGCCCCAGCATTTT
j_call: TRBJ2-3; d_call: TRBD2; v_call: TRBV6-7; clone_size: few; cdr3_length: 15; cdr3_aa: CASKAGGILSDTQYF; cdr3_nt: TGTGCCAGCAAGGCGGGGGGTATTTTATCGGATACGCAGTATTTT
j_call: TRBJ1-2; d_call: NA; v_call: TRBV27; clone_size: NA; cdr3_length: 14; cdr3_aa: CASSFPGPPYGYTF; cdr3_nt: TGTGCCAGCAGTTTCCCAGGGCCTCCCTATGGCTACACCTTC
j_call: TRBJ1-1; d_call: NA; v_call: TRBV19; clone_size: NA; cdr3_length: 13; cdr3_aa: CASSTHRNTEAFF; cdr3_nt: TGTGCCAGTAGTACCCACAGGAACACTGAAGCTTTCTTT
j_call: TRBJ2-7; d_call: TRBD2; v_call: TRBV5-1; clone_size: once; cdr3_length: 15; cdr3_aa: CASSLGLAGVPEQYF; cdr3_nt: TGCGCCAGCAGCTTGGGGCTAGCGGGAGTACCCGAGCAGTACTTC
j_call: TRBJ1-2; d_call: TRBD1; v_call: TRBV5-1; clone_size: NA; cdr3_length: 16; cdr3_aa: CASSEFGTAENYGYTF; cdr3_nt: TGCGCCAGCAGCGAATTTGGGACAGCTGAAAACTATGGCTACACCTTC
j_call: TRBJ1-3; d_call: NA; v_call: TRBV19; clone_size: NA; cdr3_length: 14; cdr3_aa: CASSIVHSGNTIYF; cdr3_nt: TGTGCCAGTAGTATAGTTCACTCTGGAAACACCATATATTTT